This T cell receptor beta chain was recovered during a study of identical twins' blood T cells. Looking at the study overall: About 6 alpha and six beta libraries together yielded some 50 million reads.

The CDR3 is 15 residues long. Per germline, CDR1 SGHRS and CDR2 YFSETQ. Comment on this clonotype: Compared with germline, one end of the junction differs, possibly owing to a read error.

Three pairs of healthy female monozygous twins were the donors. TCR cDNA libraries came from RNA via a modified published protocol. Authors' methods: Each library had 2.2 to 3.6 million CDR3 reads and about 85,000 to nearly 500,000 clonotypes. Via MiXCR, TCRdb re-called the 5' RACE reads, giving one row per CDR3 protein. The V and J calls here are based on TCRdb, not the publication. This sample has 300,000 to 450,000 distinct CDR3 sequences, with roughly 28% found just once. The chain couples TRBV5-1 to TRBJ2-2, with D maybe TRBD2 (6 bases). The sequenced material came from PBMCs. The source of this sequence is a woman aged 18-50 years in good health. Written as DNA, the CDR3 is TGCGCCAGCAGCGTGAGTCAGACGAACACCGGGGGGCTGTTTTTT. Encoded protein: CASSVSQTNTGGLFF.